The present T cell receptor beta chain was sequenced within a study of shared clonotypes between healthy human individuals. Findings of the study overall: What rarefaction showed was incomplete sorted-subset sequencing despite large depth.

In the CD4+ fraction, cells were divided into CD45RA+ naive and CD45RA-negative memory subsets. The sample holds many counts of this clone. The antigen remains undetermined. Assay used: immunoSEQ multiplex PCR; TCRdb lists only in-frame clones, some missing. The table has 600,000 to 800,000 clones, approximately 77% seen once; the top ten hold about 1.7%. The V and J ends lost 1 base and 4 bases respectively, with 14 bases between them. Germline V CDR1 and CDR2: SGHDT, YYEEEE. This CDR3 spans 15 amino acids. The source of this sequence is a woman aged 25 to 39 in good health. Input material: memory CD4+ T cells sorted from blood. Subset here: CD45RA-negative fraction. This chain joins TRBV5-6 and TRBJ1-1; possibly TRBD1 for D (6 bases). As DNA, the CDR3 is TGTGCCAGCAGCTTGAGGCCAACAGGGATCACTGAAGCTTTCTTT. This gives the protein CASSLRPTGITEAFF.